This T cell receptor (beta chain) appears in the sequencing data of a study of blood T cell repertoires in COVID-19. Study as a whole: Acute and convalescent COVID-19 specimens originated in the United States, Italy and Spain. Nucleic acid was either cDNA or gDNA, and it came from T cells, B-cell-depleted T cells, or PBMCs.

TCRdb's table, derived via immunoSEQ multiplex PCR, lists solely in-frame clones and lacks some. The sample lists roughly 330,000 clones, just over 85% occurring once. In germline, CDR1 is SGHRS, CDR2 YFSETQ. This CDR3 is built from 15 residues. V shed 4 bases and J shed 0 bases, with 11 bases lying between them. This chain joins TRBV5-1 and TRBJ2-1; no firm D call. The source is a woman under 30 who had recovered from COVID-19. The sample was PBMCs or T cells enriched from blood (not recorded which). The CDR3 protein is CASSRSLASYNEQFF. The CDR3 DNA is TGCGCCAGCAGCCGAAGTTTGGCCTCCTACAATGAGCAGTTCTTC.